The 30 T cell receptor beta chains below come from one sample, sequenced in a study of T cells after yellow fever vaccination. Each CDR3 protein gets one entry after TCRdb re-called the 5' RACE reads with MiXCR. Of about 120,000 distinct CDR3 sequences in the sample, 8% to 10% are singletons; the top ten hold approximately 37%. The specimen comprised CD8+ T cells sorted from PBMCs, sampled on the day of the yellow fever booster vaccination. All receptors come from a man between 18 and 35 years old who received the YFV17D yellow fever vaccine.

This clonotype was detected only a few times. The chain carries TRBV5-1 and TRBJ2-7, with a weak D call TRBD1 (6 bases). The CDR3 has 13 amino acids. Germline V gene lookup returns CDR1 SGHRS and CDR2 YFSETQ. V lost 2 bases and J 5 bases, leaving 11 bases between the germline ends. The CDR3 here is CASSLTGFHEQYV. CDR3 nucleotides: TGCGCCAGCAGCTTAACAGGGTTCCACGAGCAGTACGTC.

The chain has TRBV11-2 and TRBJ2-1, with 12 bases identical to TRBD2. Germline V gives CDR1 SGHAT, CDR2 FQNNGV. Trimming cost V 5 bases and J 6 bases; bases outside gene matches: 11. CDR3 length equals 17 residues. DNA of the CDR3: TGTGCCAGCAGCGACAGGGCTAGCGGGGGGGTTCGCAATGAGCAGTTCTTC. Its protein is CASSDRASGGVRNEQFF. The complete variable domain, with remaining parts taken from reference TRBV11-2 and TRBJ2-1, reads EAGVAQSPRYKIIEKRQSVAFWCNPISGHATLYWYQQILGQGPKLLIQFQNNGVVDDSQLPKDRFSAERLKGVDSTLKIQPAKLEDSAVYLCASSDRASGGVRNEQFFGPGTRLTVL.

This clonotype has more than one count but fewer than ten. The chain uses TRBV6-5 and TRBJ1-3; no clear D gene. The CDR3 is made up of 13 amino acids. Germline V gene lookup returns CDR1 MNHEY and CDR2 SVGAGI. Trimming took off 6 bases at V and 3 bases at J, with 9 bases between the two ends. This CDR3 reads CASSPDGGNTIYF. The DNA of the CDR3 is TGTGCCAGCAGCCCGGACGGTGGAAACACCATATATTTT.

This clonotype was seen a few times. The J gene is TRBJ2-7, the V gene TRBV11-1; a weak D match, TRBD2 (6 bases). This CDR3 has 13 amino acids. Germline V CDR1 and CDR2: SGHAT, FQDESV (reference sequence). Trimming pared 3 bases from V and 7 bases from J, leaving 13 bases between. In nucleotides, the CDR3 is TGTGCCAGCAGCTTTCCCCCCGGGGGTGAGCAGTACTTC. Its translation: CASSFPPGGEQYF.

This clonotype was seen more than once but under ten times. This chain links TRBV4-3 with TRBJ2-1; possibly TRBD1 or TRBD2 for D (5 bases each). The CDR3 sequence is 18 residues long. With 1 base removed from V and 7 bases from J, the gap between germline ends came to 23 bases. Germline V gives CDR1 LGHNA, CDR2 YSLEER. The CDR3 region has the DNA TGCGCCAGCAGCCAAGGAAGGGGCCCTAGCAGGGATTGGAATGAGCAGTTCTTC. Protein product: CASSQGRGPSRDWNEQFF.

The genes are TRBV7-9 and TRBJ1-1; D is unresolved. V lost 5 bases and J lost 0, with 13 bases in between. The CDR3 is made up of 15 amino acids. Germline lookup yields CDR1 SEHNR and CDR2 FQNEAQ (reference sequence). CDR3 loop: CASSMSAAMNTEAFF. CDR3 coding DNA: TGTGCCAGCAGCATGTCAGCCGCCATGAACACTGAAGCTTTCTTT.

The table lists this clonotype with a few counts. The chain joins TRBV20-1 to TRBJ1-1, with D maybe TRBD1 (6 bases). Germline lookup yields CDR1 DFQATT and CDR2 SNEGSKA (reference sequence). The germline V and J ends were trimmed by 0 bases and 4 bases, with 9 bases remaining between them. The CDR3 runs to 13 residues. The CDR3 reads CSARERGGTEAFF. The CDR3 coding sequence is TGCAGTGCTAGAGAGAGGGGGGGCACTGAAGCTTTCTTT.

This clonotype has only one observation. The genes are TRBV4-2 and TRBJ1-2; no definite D call. CDR3 length: 16 amino acids. Per germline, CDR1 LGHNA and CDR2 YNFKEQ. V lost 0 bases and J lost 3, with 14 bases in between. DNA of the CDR3: TGTGCCAGCAGCCAAGATGCGACCTCGGAGGACTATGGCTACACCTTC. Translation gives CASSQDATSEDYGYTF.

This clonotype has a count of ten or more. This chain connects TRBV29-1 to TRBJ2-1; 10 positions match TRBD1. Germline-derived CDR1 and CDR2 are SQVTM and ANQGSEA. The trim removed 8 bases at V and 4 bases at J, leaving 5 bases unmatched. This CDR3 has 13 amino acids. DNA for the CDR3: TGCAGCTCGACAGGGGGCTCGTACAATGAGCAGTTCTTC. Amino acids: CSSTGGSYNEQFF.

This clonotype was detected many times. The genes are TRBV29-1 and TRBJ2-2; D is possibly TRBD2 (5 bases). The V and J ends lost 7 bases and 5 bases respectively, with 17 bases between them. CDR3 size: 14 residues. Per germline, CDR1 SQVTM and CDR2 ANQGSEA. CDR3 bases: TGCAGCGCCCGAGAACGAAGGGAGACCGGGGAGCTGTTTTTT. This gives the protein CSARERRETGELFF.

This clonotype was counted a few times. The chain uses TRBV7-8 and TRBJ2-5, with unresolved D. CDR3 length: 13 amino acids. CDR1 and CDR2 (germline): SGHVS, FQNEAQ. The V end was cut by 5 bases, the J end by 5 bases, with 12 bases between. The CDR3 DNA follows: TGTGCCAGCAGCAACATCAGGATCGAGACCCAGTACTTC. As protein: CASSNIRIETQYF.

The chain uses TRBV5-6 and TRBJ1-1; D gene unclear. Per the germline V gene, CDR1 is SGHDT and CDR2 is YYEEEE. Trimming removed 4 bases at V and 11 bases at J, with 12 bases between. CDR3 size: 11 residues. CDR3 region: CASSVSDEAFF. In DNA, the CDR3 is TGTGCCAGCAGCGTATCGGATGAGGCTTTCTTT.

This clonotype was detected only a few times. The chain joins TRBV5-4 to TRBJ1-2, with a possible D match to TRBD1 (5 bases). V was trimmed by 4 bases and J by 4 bases, leaving 14 bases between them. This CDR3 region has 14 residues. Germline V gene lookup returns CDR1 SGHNT and CDR2 YYREEE (reference sequence). The CDR3 region has the DNA TGTGCCAGCAGCCTGGACACGCTAGTCTATGGCTACACCTTC. This gives the protein CASSLDTLVYGYTF.

This clonotype appeared a few times. The V and J genes are TRBV25-1 and TRBJ1-1; TRBD1 is a possible D gene (5 bases). V shed 1 base and J shed 1 base, with 13 bases lying between them. CDR3 length: 16 residues. Germline loops: CDR1 MGHDK, CDR2 SYGVNS. The CDR3 loop is CASSELRGGPNTEAFF. The CDR3 DNA sequence: TGTGCCAGCAGTGAATTGAGGGGAGGACCGAACACTGAAGCTTTCTTT.

The chain links TRBV7-9 to TRBJ2-7; a possible D gene is TRBD1 (5 bases). The V and J ends lost 3 bases and 3 bases respectively, with 9 bases between them. Germline CDR1 and CDR2: SEHNR and FQNEAQ (reference sequence). The CDR3 is 13 amino acids. The CDR3 coding sequence is TGTGCCAGCAGCTTCCAGGGCCGCTACGAGCAGTACTTC. As protein: CASSFQGRYEQYF.

There are a few counts of this clonotype. The chain joins TRBV4-1 to TRBJ2-7; no clear D gene. The CDR3 is made up of 14 amino acids. Germline V gene sequence: CDR1 MGHRA, CDR2 YSYEKL. Deletions cut 4 bases from V and 2 bases from J, with 12 bases between. The CDR3 protein is CASSPIWLPYEQYF. CDR3 sequence (DNA): TGCGCCAGCAGCCCCATCTGGCTTCCCTACGAGCAGTACTTC.

This clonotype came up a few times. The chain joins TRBV6-2 or TRBV6-3 to TRBJ2-5; possibly TRBD2 for D (5 bases). The CDR3 has 14 amino acids. In germline, CDR1 is MNHEY, CDR2 SVGEGT. V was shortened by 7 bases and J by 1 base, with 13 bases between the two germline ends. Here the CDR3 DNA reads TGTGCCAGCACTCCCGAGGGTGCCCAAGAGACCCAGTACTTC. Translation: CASTPEGAQETQYF.

The rearrangement joins TRBV6-5 to TRBJ2-3; 7 bases are a match to TRBD1. V shed 5 bases, J shed 1 base, and the junction held 3 bases outside the gene matches. The CDR3 consists of 14 residues. Germline V gene sequence: CDR1 MNHEY, CDR2 SVGAGI. CDR3 sequence: CASSQDRGTDTQYF. The DNA for the CDR3 is TGTGCCAGCAGTCAAGACAGGGGCACAGATACGCAGTATTTT.

This clonotype was counted a few times. The CDR3 loop is CASSLVDRDNEKLFF. CDR3 coding DNA: TGTGCCAGCAGCTTAGTCGACAGAGACAATGAAAAACTGTTTTTT. The rearrangement joins TRBV7-9 to TRBJ1-4; possibly TRBD1 for D (5 bases). This CDR3 is built from 15 residues. CDR1 SEHNR and CDR2 FQNEAQ come from the germline V gene (reference sequence). Trimming removed 1 base from V and 5 bases from J, with 11 bases in between.

This clonotype was counted many times. This chain joins TRBV7-6 and TRBJ2-1; D remains ambiguous. The germline V gene encodes CDR1 SGHVS and CDR2 FNYEAQ. Deletions cut 1 base from V and 9 bases from J, with 10 bases between. There are 13 residues in the CDR3. CDR3 region: CASSLGVVREQFF. In nucleotides, the CDR3 is TGTGCCAGCAGCTTAGGGGTGGTGCGTGAGCAGTTCTTC. The whole variable domain, filled in from reference TRBV7-6 and TRBJ2-1, reads GAGVSQSPRYKVTKRGQDVALRCDPISGHVSLYWYRQALGQGPEFLTYFNYEAQQDKSGLPNDRFSAERPEGSISTLTIQRTEQRDSAMYRCASSLGVVREQFFGPGTRLTVL.

This clonotype was recorded at least ten times. The chain recombines TRBV7-9 with TRBJ1-4; D is unclear. CDR1 SEHNR and CDR2 FQNEAQ come from the germline V gene (reference sequence). The CDR3 spans 21 residues. The V and J ends lost 1 base and 0 bases respectively, with 24 bases between them. DNA for the CDR3: TGTGCCAGCAGCTTAGTGGTCCCAGATCCTTTACACCTTGCAACTAATGAAAAACTGTTTTTT. This encodes CASSLVVPDPLHLATNEKLFF.

This clonotype occurred a few times. V is TRBV28 and J is TRBJ2-5, with D possibly being TRBD1 or TRBD2 (5 bases each). Deletions cut 2 bases from V and 5 bases from J, with 18 bases between. The CDR3 contains 16 residues. Looked up from germline, CDR1 is MDHEN and CDR2 is SYDVKM. The CDR3 region is CASSLPAGTIAETQYF. CDR3 DNA: TGTGCCAGCAGTTTACCGGCAGGGACCATCGCGGAGACCCAGTACTTC. The full variable domain, rest sourced from reference TRBV28 and TRBJ2-5, is DVKVTQSSRYLVKRTGEKVFLECVQDMDHENMFWYRQDPGLGLRLIYFSYDVKMKEKGDIPEGYSVSREKKERFSLILESASTNQTSMYLCASSLPAGTIAETQYFGPGTRLLVL.

There are a few counts of this clonotype. J is TRBJ2-1 and V is TRBV27, with 10 positions matching TRBD1. Germline V gene data show CDR1 as MNHEY and CDR2 as SMNVEV (reference sequence). V gave up 2 bases and J gave up 4 bases; unmatched junction bases: 2. The length of the CDR3 is 15 residues. The CDR3 DNA is TGTGCCAGCAGTTTAGGGGACAGGGGTTACAATGAGCAGTTCTTC. It encodes CASSLGDRGYNEQFF.

Only a few counts were recorded for this clonotype. This chain uses TRBV19 with TRBJ2-7; D uncertain. This CDR3 has 13 amino acids. Trimming pared 6 bases from V and 2 bases from J, leaving 11 bases between. Germline CDR1 LNHDA, CDR2 SQIVND (reference sequence). Written as DNA, the CDR3 is TGTGCCAGTAGCCCCGGACGGGCCTACGAGCAGTACTTC. Its translation: CASSPGRAYEQYF.

The table lists this clonotype with a few counts. This chain uses TRBV19 with TRBJ2-3; TRBD2 matches 9 bases. CDR3 length equals 13 residues. With 8 bases clipped from V and 4 bases from J, the junction kept 4 bases outside the gene matches. Germline V gene data show CDR1 as LNHDA and CDR2 as SQIVND (reference sequence). The CDR3 DNA follows: TGTGCCAGTGGGGCGGGGGGGGCAGATACGCAGTATTTT. This gives the protein CASGAGGADTQYF.

A single count supports this clonotype. V gene TRBV30 combines with J gene TRBJ1-1; tentatively, D is TRBD1 (5 bases). This CDR3 spans 13 amino acids. The germline CDR1 and CDR2 sequences are GTSNPN and SVGIG (reference sequence). The CDR3 bases are TGTGCAACGGAGGGGAGGGCGCGAACTGAAGCTTTCTTT. Translated, it gives CATEGRARTEAFF.

V gene TRBV5-1 combines with J gene TRBJ2-3, with D perhaps matching TRBD2 (5 bases). This CDR3 spans 17 amino acids. Germline CDR1 is SGHRS and CDR2 is YFSETQ. The V end lost 0 bases, the J end lost 2 bases, and 16 bases lay between the germline ends. CDR3 residues: CASSLALVALDTDTQYF. CDR3 sequence (DNA): TGCGCCAGCAGCTTGGCCTTGGTAGCACTAGACACAGATACGCAGTATTTT.

V and J are TRBV20-1 and TRBJ2-7; tentatively, D is TRBD2 (6 bases). Looked up from germline, CDR1 is DFQATT and CDR2 is SNEGSKA (reference sequence). The CDR3 loop spans 13 amino acids. V shed 7 bases and J shed 1 base, with 14 bases lying between them. As DNA, the CDR3 is TGCAGTGAGGGGAGCGGGCCTTCCTACGAGCAGTACGTC. Translated: CSEGSGPSYEQYV.

This clonotype was detected many times. V gene TRBV7-2 combines with J gene TRBJ2-7; a weak D match, TRBD1 (6 bases). Germline V gives CDR1 SGHTA, CDR2 FQGNSA. V was clipped by 6 bases and J by 6 bases, with 15 bases between them. CDR3 length equals 13 residues. The CDR3 DNA follows: TGTGCCAGCAGTCGTCGAGGGGGTCGCGAGCAGTACGTC. Translating gives CASSRRGGREQYV.

The rearrangement joins TRBV10-3 to TRBJ2-1; tentatively, D is TRBD1 (6 bases). From germline, CDR1 is ENHRY and CDR2 SYGVKD. Trimming removed 7 bases from V and 0 bases from J, with 13 bases in between. The CDR3 runs to 15 residues. CDR3 in amino acids: CAITRGGSSYNEQFF. Written as DNA, the CDR3 is TGTGCCATCACCAGGGGTGGAAGCTCCTACAATGAGCAGTTCTTC.